This TCR beta chain was retrieved from a study of PD-L1 blockade in urothelial cancer. Sequenced by immunoSEQ multiplex PCR; TCRdb stores in-frame clones only, minus some. The repertoire holds roughly 56,000 clones, with more than 65% as singletons. This clone came up once. V lost 4 bases to trimming and J lost 5 bases; unmatched junction nucleotides: 6. Germline CDR1 is SEHNR and CDR2 is FQNEAQ (reference sequence). CDR3 length equals 16 residues. This sequence joins TRBV7-9 and TRBJ2-1, with 12 bases that match TRBD2. The sequence was obtained from a man aged 65-85 years with urothelial cancer. This specimen was PBMCs, taken around atezolizumab (anti-PD-L1) treatment. CDR3 amino acids: CASSSWTSGKDNEQFF. CDR3 bases: TGTGCCAGCAGCTCCTGGACTAGCGGGAAAGACAATGAGCAGTTCTTC.